One sample yielded the 14 T cell receptor beta chains listed below, sequenced in a study of cytomegalovirus exposure and HLA in healthy donors. The PCR ran on 60 Vbeta and 13 Jbeta primers. This table comes from immunoSEQ multiplex PCR, and its TCRdb copy is limited to in-frame clones, with some not included. Of 50,000 to 75,000 clones in the sample, under 80% are singletons; the top ten hold 6.8%. Sample: PBMCs. The source is a man between 25 and 39 years old in good health and CMV-seropositive.

The rearrangement links TRBV6-5 to TRBJ1-2; 7 bases align to TRBD1. Germline CDR1 reads MNHEY; CDR2 reads SVGAGI. The length of the CDR3 is 15 residues. V was pared by 1 base and J by 4 bases, with 6 bases of the junction left unmatched. Here the CDR3 DNA reads TGTGCCAGCAGTTACTTAAGGGGGCGAAGCTATGGCTACACCTTC. Amino acids: CASSYLRGRSYGYTF.

This chain links TRBV28 with TRBJ1-2; D is perhaps TRBD1 (5 bases). Germline V gene sequence: CDR1 MDHEN, CDR2 SYDVKM. There are 11 residues in the CDR3. Trimming stripped 6 bases from V and 4 bases from J, with 6 bases between. The CDR3 sequence: CASRQVYGYTF. The CDR3 DNA sequence: TGTGCCAGCAGACAGGTCTATGGCTACACCTTC.

In its sample, this clone was seen a few times. This chain connects TRBV5-4 to TRBJ1-6; the match to TRBD1 covers 8 bases. V trimming: 0 bases; J trimming: 7 bases; junction bases outside the gene matches: 0. Germline CDR1 SGHNT, CDR2 YYREEE (reference sequence). This CDR3 has 14 amino acids. Written as DNA, the CDR3 is TGTGCCAGCAGCTTGGGGACAGGGAATTCACCCCTCCACTTT. Amino acid sequence: CASSLGTGNSPLHF.

The chain links TRBV11-2 to TRBJ2-7; 10 nucleotides agree with TRBD2. This CDR3 has 19 residues. The V gene end was trimmed by 1 base and the J gene end by 2 bases; junction bases not matched to a gene: 14. Germline V CDR1 and CDR2: SGHAT, FQNNGV. The CDR3 DNA reads as TGTGCCAGCAGCTTAGGTCGGGGGACTAAGCGGGGGGGCCCCTACGAGCAGTACTTC. Its translation: CASSLGRGTKRGGPYEQYF.

The chain joins TRBV7-3 to TRBJ2-3; 8 bases agree with TRBD2. J was trimmed by 5 bases and V by 5 bases; bases with no gene match: 6. The CDR3 runs to 14 residues. Germline lookup yields CDR1 SGHTA and CDR2 FQGTGA. The CDR3 region has the DNA TGTGCCAGCAGCCCACCGGGGGGGCGAGATACGCAGTATTTT. It is translated as CASSPPGGRDTQYF.

The CDR3 DNA reads as TGTGCCAGCAGGCGACTGGACAGCGATTCCCACATTCAGTACTTC. Translation: CASRRLDSDSHIQYF. The chain uses TRBV2 and TRBJ2-4, with D possibly TRBD1 on 6 matching bases. This CDR3 comprises 15 residues. Germline values: CDR1 SNHLY, CDR2 FYNNEI. Trimming took off 6 bases at V and 8 bases at J, with 20 bases between the two ends.

This clone was recorded once. This chain joins TRBV15 and TRBJ2-1; 13 nucleotides agree with TRBD2. From germline, CDR1 is LNHNV and CDR2 YYDKDF (reference sequence). V trimming: 0 bases; J trimming: 6 bases; junction bases outside the gene matches: 2. The CDR3 has 16 amino acids. In DNA, the CDR3 is TGTGCCACCAGCAGAGAACTAGCGGGGGGGCCCAATGAGCAGTTCTTC. It translates to CATSRELAGGPNEQFF.

This chain links TRBV7-7 with TRBJ2-5; TRBD2 agrees at 7 bases. The germline V gene encodes CDR1 SSHAT and CDR2 FNYEAQ (reference sequence). V shed 1 base, J shed 2 bases, and the junction held 1 base outside the gene matches. The CDR3 contains 14 residues. CDR3 nucleotide sequence: TGTGCCAGCAGCTTAGGGGGAGGGCAAGAGACCCAGTACTTC. Its translation is CASSLGGGQETQYF.

The CDR3 spells CASSQDRGGASTDTQYF. DNA for the CDR3: TGCGCCAGCAGCCAAGATCGAGGGGGGGCGAGCACAGATACGCAGTATTTT. This chain links TRBV4-3 with TRBJ2-3; D possibly corresponds to TRBD2 (7 bases). CDR1 and CDR2 (germline): LGHNA, YSLEER. This CDR3 spans 17 amino acids. V was pared by 0 bases and J by 0 bases, with 13 bases between.

To note about this clone: A junction end diverges from the germline sequence, so it may reflect a read error. This chain's CDR3 is CSSWGGVEKLFF. In nucleotides, the CDR3 is TGTTCCAGCTGGGGAGGGGTGGAAAAACTGTTTTTT. The gene calls are TRBV7-9 and TRBJ1-4, with a possible D match to TRBD1 (5 bases). The germline gives CDR1 SEHNR, CDR2 FQNEAQ (reference sequence). This CDR3 is 12 amino acids long.

The V gene is TRBV9, the J gene TRBJ2-3; 7 nucleotides align to TRBD2. This CDR3 comprises 14 residues. Germline trimming cut 2 bases from V and 4 bases from J; bases unmatched to any gene: 4. Germline CDR1 reads SGDLS; CDR2 reads YYNGEE. This CDR3 is CASSVRGSADTQYF. The CDR3 region has the DNA TGTGCCAGCAGCGTGCGGGGGTCGGCAGATACGCAGTATTTT. The full variable domain, its missing parts supplied by reference TRBV9 and TRBJ2-3, is DSGVTQTPKHLITATGQRVTLRCSPRSGDLSVYWYQQSLDQGLQFLIQYYNGEERAKGNILERFSAQQFPDLHSELNLSSLELGDSALYFCASSVRGSADTQYFGPGTRLTVL.

The rearrangement uses TRBV29-1 and TRBJ1-5, with D possibly TRBD1 on 5 matching bases. Trimming pared 4 bases from V and 2 bases from J, leaving 12 bases between. Germline V gene sequence: CDR1 SQVTM, CDR2 ANQGSEA. This CDR3 region has 14 residues. DNA of the CDR3: TGCAGCGTTGTGGGAGGGGACGGCAATCAGCCCCAGCATTTT. This codes for CSVVGGDGNQPQHF.

This chain uses TRBV10-3 with TRBJ1-2; the D gene is possibly TRBD1 (6 bases). V was shortened by 2 bases and J by 4 bases, with 11 bases between the two germline ends. The CDR3 is 14 amino acids. Germline V gives CDR1 ENHRY, CDR2 SYGVKD. The CDR3 is CAISERGGVYGYTF. CDR3 nucleotide sequence: TGTGCCATCAGTGAGAGAGGGGGGGTCTATGGCTACACCTTC.

J is TRBJ1-2 and V is TRBV6-1; 10 bases align to TRBD1. The CDR3 loop spans 13 amino acids. V dropped 9 bases and J dropped 13; count of bases not matched to a gene: 14. In germline, CDR1 is MNHNS, CDR2 SASEGT. The CDR3 sequence is CASILETGGVVTF. Written as DNA, the CDR3 is TGTGCCAGTATTTTGGAGACAGGGGGCGTGGTCACCTTC.